This T cell receptor (beta chain) was documented in a study of T cell changes during pregnancy in multiple sclerosis. Produced via immunoSEQ multiplex PCR; TCRdb's table is partial and in-frame only. The sample lists some 96,000 clones, around 93% occurring once. The sequence came from a female donor with multiple sclerosis, enrolled in a pregnancy study. The sequencing here drew on peripheral blood, taken after pregnancy.

The CDR3 loop reads CASSLAGSTGELFF. The CDR3 DNA follows: TGTGCCAGCAGTTTAGCGGGAAGCACCGGGGAGCTGTTTTTT. The chain carries TRBV27 and TRBJ2-2, with D perhaps matching TRBD2 (6 bases). The CDR3 length is 14 residues. In germline, CDR1 is MNHEY, CDR2 SMNVEV (reference sequence). V lost 2 bases to trimming and J lost 4 bases, with 8 bases between them.